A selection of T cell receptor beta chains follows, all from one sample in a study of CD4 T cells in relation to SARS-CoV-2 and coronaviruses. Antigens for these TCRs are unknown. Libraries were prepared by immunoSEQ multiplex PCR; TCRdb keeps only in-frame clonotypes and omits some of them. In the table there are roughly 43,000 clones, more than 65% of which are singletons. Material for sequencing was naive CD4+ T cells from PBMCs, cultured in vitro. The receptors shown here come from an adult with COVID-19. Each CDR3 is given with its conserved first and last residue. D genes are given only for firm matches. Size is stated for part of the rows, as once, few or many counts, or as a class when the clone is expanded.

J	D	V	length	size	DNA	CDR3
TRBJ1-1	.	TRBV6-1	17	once	TGTGCCAGCAGTGAAGCCCGGTTGAGATTAAGAGGCACTGAAGCTTTCTTT	CASSEARLRLRGTEAFF
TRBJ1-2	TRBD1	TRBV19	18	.	TGTGCCAGCGAAAGAGACCACAGGGGACGGGGGGACTACTATGGCTACACCTTC	CASERDHRGRGDYYGYTF
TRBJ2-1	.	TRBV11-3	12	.	TGTGCCAGCTGTTTAGACTCCAATGAGCAGTTCTTC	CASCLDSNEQFF
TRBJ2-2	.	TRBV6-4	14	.	TGTGCCAGCAGTGACACTGGGAACACCGGGGAGCTGTTTTTT	CASSDTGNTGELFF
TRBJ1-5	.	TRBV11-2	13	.	TGTGCCAGCAGCTTAGTAGGGAATCAGCCCCAGCATTTT	CASSLVGNQPQHF
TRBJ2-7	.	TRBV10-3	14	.	TGTGCCATCAGTGTCTCTGGGACCCATTACGAGCAGTACTTC	CAISVSGTHYEQYF
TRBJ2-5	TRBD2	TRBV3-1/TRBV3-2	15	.	TGTGCCAGCAGCCGACTAGCGGGAGGGCCGGAGACCCAGTACTTC	CASSRLAGGPETQYF
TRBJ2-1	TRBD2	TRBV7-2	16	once	TGTGCCAGCAGCCGCACCCTAGCGGGAGGGTACAATGAGCAGTTCTTC	CASSRTLAGGYNEQFF
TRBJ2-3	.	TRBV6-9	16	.	TGTGCCAGCAGTCCCCAAACTAGCCCCTATACAGATACGCAGTATTTT	CASSPQTSPYTDTQYF
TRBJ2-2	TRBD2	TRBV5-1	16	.	TGCGCCAGCAGCCTGGGACTAGCGGGAGTCACCGGGGAGCTGTTTTTT	CASSLGLAGVTGELFF
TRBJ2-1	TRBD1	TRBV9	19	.	TGTGCCAGCAGCCCGCACCGGTGGACCGGGACAGGGCCCCAGGATGAGCAGTTCTTC	CASSPHRWTGTGPQDEQFF
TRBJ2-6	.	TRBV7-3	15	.	TGTGCCAGCAGCCAGGCGGGGACTGGGGCCAACGTCCTGACTTTC	CASSQAGTGANVLTF
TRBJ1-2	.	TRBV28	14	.	TGTGCCAGCAGTTTAAGGGAACCTGGGTATGGCTACACCTTC	CASSLREPGYGYTF
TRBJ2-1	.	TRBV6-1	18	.	TGTGCCAGCAGTGAAGCGGGTTGGCGGCCTGGATCCTACAATGAGCAGTTCTTC	CASSEAGWRPGSYNEQFF
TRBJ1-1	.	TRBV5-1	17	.	TGCGCCAGCAGCTTGGGCCAGGGGTCGCCCATGAACACTGAAGCTTTCTTT	CASSLGQGSPMNTEAFF
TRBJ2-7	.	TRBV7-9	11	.	TGTGCCAGCAGCTTAAGCCGGGAGAAGTACTTC	CASSLSREKYF
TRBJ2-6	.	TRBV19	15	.	TGTGCCAGTAGTATGTGGCTTACTGGGGCCAACGTCCTGACTTTC	CASSMWLTGANVLTF
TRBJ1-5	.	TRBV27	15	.	TGTGCCAGCAGTTTATCGACAGTTCCTAATCAGCCCCAGCATTTT	CASSLSTVPNQPQHF
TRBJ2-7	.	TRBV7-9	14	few	TGTGCCAGCAGCTTCACCGGGAAACCCTACGAGCAGTACTTC	CASSFTGKPYEQYF
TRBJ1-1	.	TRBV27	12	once	TGTGCCAGCGGACCAGAGAGCCCTGAAGCTTTCTTT	CASGPESPEAFF
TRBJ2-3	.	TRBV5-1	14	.	TGCGCCAGCAGCCTCGATGACAGGACAGATACGCAGTATTTT	CASSLDDRTDTQYF
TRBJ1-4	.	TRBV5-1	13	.	TGCGCCAGCAGAGGGGGGCTGAATGAAAAACTGTTTTTT	CASRGGLNEKLFF
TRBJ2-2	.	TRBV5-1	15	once	TGCGCCAGCAGCTTGGGGGTGGCGGACACCGGGGAGCTGTTTTTT	CASSLGVADTGELFF
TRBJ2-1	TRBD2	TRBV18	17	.	TGTGCCAGCTCACCACCGGCTAGCGGGAGGGGGCTTGGTGAGCAGTTCTTC	CASSPPASGRGLGEQFF
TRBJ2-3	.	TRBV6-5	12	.	TGTGCCAGCAGTCTCAGCACAGATACGCAGTATTTT	CASSLSTDTQYF
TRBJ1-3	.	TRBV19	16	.	TGTGCCAGTAGTGAATCCAGGGCTACAGCGCGGGACACCATATATTTT	CASSESRATARDTIYF
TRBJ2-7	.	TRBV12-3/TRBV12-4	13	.	TGTGCCAGCAGTTTAAGGGGACCCGACGAGCAGTACTTC	CASSLRGPDEQYF
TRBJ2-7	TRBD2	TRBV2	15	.	TGTGCCAGCAGTGAAGCCGCGCGGGAGGCCTACGAGCAGTACTTC	CASSEAAREAYEQYF
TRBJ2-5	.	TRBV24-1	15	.	TGTGCCACCAGTGATCGTGGCCTAAGCAGAGAGACCCAGTACTTC	CATSDRGLSRETQYF
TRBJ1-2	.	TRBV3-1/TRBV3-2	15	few	TGTGCCAGCAGCCGAGGACCTAAACCCGCCTATGGCTACACCTTC	CASSRGPKPAYGYTF
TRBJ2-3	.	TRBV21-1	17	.	TGTGCCAGCAGCCTCCCCGGCGGCGGGGGGGGCACAGATACGCAGTATTTT	CASSLPGGGGGTDTQYF
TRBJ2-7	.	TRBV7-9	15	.	TGTGCCAGCAGCTTAGGGGGCTGGACACTGCACGAGCAGTACTTC	CASSLGGWTLHEQYF
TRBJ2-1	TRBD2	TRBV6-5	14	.	TGTGCCTCCCGGGGACTAGCGGGAAACAATGAGCAGTTCTTC	CASRGLAGNNEQFF
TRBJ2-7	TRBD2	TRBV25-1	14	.	TGTGCCAGCAGCAGGACTAGCGGGTCCTACGAGCAGTACTTC	CASSRTSGSYEQYF
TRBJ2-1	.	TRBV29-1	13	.	TGCAGCGTTGTACACCTTAATAACAATGAGCAGTTCTTC	CSVVHLNNNEQFF
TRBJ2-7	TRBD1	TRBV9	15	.	TGTGCCAGCAGCGTAGCCGGGACAGGGAACTACGAGCAGTACTTC	CASSVAGTGNYEQYF
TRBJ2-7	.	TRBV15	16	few	TGTGCCACCAGCAGAGACCCAGGGGCTAGCGGCCTGGAGCAGTACTTC	CATSRDPGASGLEQYF
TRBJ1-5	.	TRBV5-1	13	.	TGCGCCAGCAGCTTGGACAGAAATCAGCCCCAGCATTTT	CASSLDRNQPQHF
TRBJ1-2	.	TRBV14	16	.	TGTGCCAGCAGCCACCCCTCGTCCGGACAGCATCCAGGCTACACCTTC	CASSHPSSGQHPGYTF
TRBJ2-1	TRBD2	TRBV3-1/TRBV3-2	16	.	TGTGCCAGCAGCCAAGTGTCTAGCGGGTTTTACAATGAGCAGTTCTTC	CASSQVSSGFYNEQFF
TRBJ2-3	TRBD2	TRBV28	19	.	TGTGCCAGCAGCTTTAGGGCTAGCGGGAGTTGGTTGGGCACAGATACGCAGTATTTT	CASSFRASGSWLGTDTQYF
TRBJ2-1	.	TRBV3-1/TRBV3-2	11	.	TGTGCCAGCAGTGGAAGCAATGAGCAGTTCTTC	CASSGSNEQFF
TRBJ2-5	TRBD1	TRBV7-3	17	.	TGTGCCAGCAGCTTGAAGGGACAGGGGGCGCGTCAAGAGACCCAGTACTTC	CASSLKGQGARQETQYF
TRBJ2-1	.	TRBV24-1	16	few	TGTGCCACCAGTGATAACACAGGGAAAGCCTACAATGAGCAGTTCTTC	CATSDNTGKAYNEQFF
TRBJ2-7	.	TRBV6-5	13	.	TGTGCCAGCAACAGACAGGCCTCCTACGAGCAGTACTTC	CASNRQASYEQYF
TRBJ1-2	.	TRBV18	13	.	TGTGCCAGCTCACCCGCCGCCGGGGATGGCTACACCTTC	CASSPAAGDGYTF